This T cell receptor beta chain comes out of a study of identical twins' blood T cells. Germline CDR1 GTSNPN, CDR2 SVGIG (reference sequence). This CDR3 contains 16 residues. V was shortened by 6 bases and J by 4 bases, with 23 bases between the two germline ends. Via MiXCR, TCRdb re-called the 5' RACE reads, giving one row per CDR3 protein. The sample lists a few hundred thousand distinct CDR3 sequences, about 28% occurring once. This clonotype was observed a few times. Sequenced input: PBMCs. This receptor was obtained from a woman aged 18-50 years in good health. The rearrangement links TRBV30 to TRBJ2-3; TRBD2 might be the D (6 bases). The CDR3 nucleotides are TGTGCCTGTGCTACCGGGAGCAACAGAGGCGCAGATACGCAGTATTTT. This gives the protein CACATGSNRGADTQYF.